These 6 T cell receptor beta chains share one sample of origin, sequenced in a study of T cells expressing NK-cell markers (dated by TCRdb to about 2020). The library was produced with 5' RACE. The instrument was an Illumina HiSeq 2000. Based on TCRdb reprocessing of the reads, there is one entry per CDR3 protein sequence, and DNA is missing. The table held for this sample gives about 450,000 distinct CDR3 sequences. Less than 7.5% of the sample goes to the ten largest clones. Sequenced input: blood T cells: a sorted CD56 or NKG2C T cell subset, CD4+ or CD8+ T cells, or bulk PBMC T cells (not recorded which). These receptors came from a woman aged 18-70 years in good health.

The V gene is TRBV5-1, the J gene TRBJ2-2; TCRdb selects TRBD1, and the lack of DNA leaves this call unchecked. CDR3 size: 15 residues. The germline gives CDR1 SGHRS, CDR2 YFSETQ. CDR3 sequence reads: CASSSGAGGTGELFF.

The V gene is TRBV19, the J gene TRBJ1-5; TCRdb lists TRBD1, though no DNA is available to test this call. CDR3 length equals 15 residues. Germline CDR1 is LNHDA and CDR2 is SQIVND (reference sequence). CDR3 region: CASNQWGTARQPQHF.

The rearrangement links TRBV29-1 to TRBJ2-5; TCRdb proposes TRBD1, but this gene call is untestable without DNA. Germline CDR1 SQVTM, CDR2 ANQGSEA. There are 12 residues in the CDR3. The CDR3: CSVAGGEETQYF.

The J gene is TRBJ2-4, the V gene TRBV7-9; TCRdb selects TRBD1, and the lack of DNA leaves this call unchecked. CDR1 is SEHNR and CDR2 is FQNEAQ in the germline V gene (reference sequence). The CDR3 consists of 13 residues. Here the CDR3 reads CASSSVPKNIQYF.

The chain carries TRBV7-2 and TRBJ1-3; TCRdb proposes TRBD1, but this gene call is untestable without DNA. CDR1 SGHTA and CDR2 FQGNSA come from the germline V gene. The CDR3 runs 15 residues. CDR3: CASSFWTGAGNTIYF. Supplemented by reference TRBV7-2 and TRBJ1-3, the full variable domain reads GAGVSQSPSNKVTEKGKDVELRCDPISGHTALYWYRQSLGQGLEFLIYFQGNSAPDKSGLPSDRFSAERTGGSVSTLTIQRTQQEDSAVYLCASSFWTGAGNTIYFGEGSWLTVV.

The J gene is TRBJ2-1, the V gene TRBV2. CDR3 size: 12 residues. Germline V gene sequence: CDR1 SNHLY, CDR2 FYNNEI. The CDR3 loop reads CASLGIRNEQFF.